One sample yielded the 20 T cell receptor beta chains listed below, sequenced in a study of T cell repertoires in cytomegalovirus infection (dated by TCRdb to the late 2010s). The run used an Illumina HiSeq 1500. The public reads were quality trimmed at Q25 with fastp and then assembled into clones with MiXCR by TCRdb, keeping productive beta chains. Each entry merges the rows of one CDR3 protein and shows their most common DNA and genes. The sample has approximately 500,000 distinct CDR3 sequences on record, around a quarter of them singletons. Under 15% of the sample is in the top ten clones. The sequenced material came from PBMCs. These receptors came from a human donor in good health (CMV status not recorded). Some clones in this sample may be carry-over from other donors' samples.

This clonotype was seen a few times. V and J are TRBV24-1 and TRBJ2-1; tentative D call: TRBD2 (5 bases). This CDR3 has 17 residues. Per the germline V gene, CDR1 is KGHDR and CDR2 is SFDVKD. V lost 5 bases and J lost 6, with 22 bases in between. CDR3 loop: CATSANWEMTRSNEQFF. The DNA of the CDR3 is TGTGCCACCAGTGCTAATTGGGAGATGACCCGGAGCAATGAGCAGTTCTTC.

In its sample, this clonotype was seen many times. V gene TRBV7-2 combines with J gene TRBJ1-1; D perhaps matches TRBD1 (6 bases). Germline V gene data show CDR1 as SGHTA and CDR2 as FQGNSA. Trimming cost V 6 bases and J 1 base, with 12 bases left between them. CDR3 length equals 14 residues. CDR3 DNA: TGTGCCAGCAGGCGACAGGTGACGAACACTGAAGCTTTCTTT. Protein: CASRRQVTNTEAFF.

The V gene is TRBV19, the J gene TRBJ1-1, with D tentatively TRBD1 (5 bases). The germline CDR1 and CDR2 sequences are LNHDA and SQIVND (reference sequence). The CDR3 spans 13 residues. V was clipped by 7 bases and J by 1 base, with 10 bases between them. The CDR3 loop reads CASTGRGNTEAFF. In nucleotides, the CDR3 is TGTGCCAGTACAGGGCGCGGGAACACTGAAGCTTTCTTT. Full variable domain (rest looked up from reference TRBV19 and TRBJ1-1): DGGITQSPKYLFRKEGQNVTLSCEQNLNHDAMYWYRQDPGQGLRLIYYSQIVNDFQKGDIAEGYSVSREKKESFPLTVTSAQKNPTAFYLCASTGRGNTEAFFGQGTRLTVV.

Only a few counts were recorded for this clonotype. The chain recombines TRBV7-3 with TRBJ2-3; no firm D call. V lost 5 bases, J lost 2 bases, and 8 bases lay in between. This CDR3 has 13 amino acids. Germline CDR1 SGHTA, CDR2 FQGTGA. The DNA for the CDR3 is TGTGCCAGCAGCCGTCGGTACACAGATACGCAGTATTTT. This sequence encodes CASSRRYTDTQYF. The whole variable domain, filled in from reference TRBV7-3 and TRBJ2-3, reads GAGVSQTPSNKVTEKGKYVELRCDPISGHTALYWYRQSLGQGPEFLIYFQGTGAADDSGLPNDRFFAVRPEGSVSTLKIQRTERGDSAVYLCASSRRYTDTQYFGPGTRLTVL.

The J gene is TRBJ1-2, the V gene TRBV4-1, with D perhaps TRBD1 (5 bases). The CDR3 covers 15 residues. The V gene lost 3 bases and the J gene lost 6 bases, with 17 bases spanning the gap. Germline V gene sequence: CDR1 MGHRA, CDR2 YSYEKL. CDR3 region: CASSHPGLQTHGYTF. DNA for the CDR3: TGCGCCAGCAGCCACCCGGGACTGCAGACCCATGGCTACACCTTC.

The chain's CDR3 is CASSPQGLGNEQFF. For the CDR3, the DNA is TGTGCCAGTAGTCCCCAAGGACTAGGGAATGAGCAGTTCTTC. This rearrangement joins TRBV19 to TRBJ2-1, with 7 bases fitting TRBD2. The germline V gene encodes CDR1 LNHDA and CDR2 SQIVND (reference sequence). The V segment lost 5 bases and the J segment 7 bases; nucleotides outside the gene matches: 8. CDR3 size: 14 residues.

Only a few counts were recorded for this clonotype. This sequence joins TRBV12-3 or TRBV12-4 and TRBJ2-1; possible D gene TRBD1, 6 bases. This CDR3 has 15 amino acids. Trimming took off 7 bases at V and 2 bases at J, with 15 bases between the two ends. Here the CDR3 reads CASISQGRTYNEQFF. CDR3 DNA: TGTGCCAGCATTTCCCAGGGGCGGACCTACAATGAGCAGTTCTTC.

This clonotype was detected many times. This chain uses TRBV12-3 or TRBV12-4 with TRBJ1-6; D gene uncertain. The CDR3 has 12 amino acids. V lost 1 base and J 7 bases, leaving 2 bases between the germline ends. The CDR3 loop reads CASSLVNSPLHF. The DNA of the CDR3 is TGTGCCAGCAGTTTAGTCAATTCACCCCTCCACTTT.

This clonotype was seen at least ten times. The chain has TRBV7-2 and TRBJ2-1, with D perhaps matching TRBD1 (5 bases). Germline V gene sequence: CDR1 SGHTA, CDR2 FQGNSA. The CDR3 length is 17 residues. V shed 0 bases and J shed 6 bases, with 18 bases lying between them. In DNA, the CDR3 is TGTGCCAGCAGCTTAGCCCAAGGACAAGGCCCCAGCAATGAGCAGTTCTTC. This encodes CASSLAQGQGPSNEQFF. Using reference TRBV7-2 and TRBJ2-1 for the parts outside the CDR3, the full variable domain is GAGVSQSPSNKVTEKGKDVELRCDPISGHTALYWYRQSLGQGLEFLIYFQGNSAPDKSGLPSDRFSAERTGGSVSTLTIQRTQQEDSAVYLCASSLAQGQGPSNEQFFGPGTRLTVL.

The chain carries TRBV7-3 and TRBJ2-1; D gene unclear. Germline V gene data show CDR1 as SGHTA and CDR2 as FQGTGA. The ends were cut back, 2 bases at V and 5 bases at J, with 13 bases in the middle. CDR3 length: 15 residues. For the CDR3, the DNA is TGTGCCAGCAGCTTATCTTCGCGGAAAAACAATGAGCAGTTCTTC. It encodes CASSLSSRKNNEQFF.

This chain joins TRBV6-6 and TRBJ1-2; a possible D gene is TRBD1 (5 bases). This CDR3 spans 15 amino acids. CDR1 is MNHNY, CDR2 SVGAGI, per germline (reference sequence). V lost 5 bases to trimming and J lost 8 bases, with 21 bases between them. CDR3 nucleotide sequence: TGTGCCAGCAGTGACCCAGGGAAAGTAATAGGAGGCTACACCTTC. Translated, it gives CASSDPGKVIGGYTF.

This clonotype turned up a few times. The CDR3 coding sequence is TGTGCCAGCAGGGGGGCAAACCAAGAGACCCAGTACTTC. Its translation: CASRGANQETQYF. This sequence joins TRBV27 and TRBJ2-5; maybe TRBD1 (6 bases). CDR1 and CDR2 from the germline V gene are MNHEY and SMNVEV (reference sequence). CDR3 length: 13 amino acids. Between the trimmed V and J ends, which lost 6 bases and 0 bases, there was a span of 8 bases.

The V call is TRBV11-2, the J call TRBJ2-7; 13 nucleotides match TRBD2. The CDR3 totals 13 residues. V shed 5 bases and J 7 bases; nucleotides not matched to a gene: 2. Germline CDR1 is SGHAT and CDR2 is FQNNGV. CDR3 in DNA: TGTGCCAGCAGCCAGGGACTAGCGGGGGAGCAGTACTTC. This translates into CASSQGLAGEQYF.

The chain combines TRBV29-1 with TRBJ1-2; D remains unclear. The V and J ends lost 3 bases and 4 bases respectively, with 15 bases between them. The CDR3 contains 14 residues. Germline assignment: CDR1 SQVTM and CDR2 ANQGSEA. This CDR3 reads CSVEVDPIGYGYTF. The CDR3 DNA reads as TGCAGCGTTGAGGTTGACCCAATCGGCTATGGCTACACCTTC. Full variable domain (missing parts from reference TRBV29-1 and TRBJ1-2): SAVISQKPSRDICQRGTSLTIQCQVDSQVTMMFWYRQQPGQSLTLIATANQGSEATYESGFVIDKFPISRPNLTFSTLTVSNMSPEDSSIYLCSVEVDPIGYGYTFGSGTRLTVV.

This clonotype is a singleton in its sample. The chain combines TRBV6-8 with TRBJ2-1, with D perhaps matching TRBD2 (5 bases). The ends were cut back, 4 bases at V and 7 bases at J, with 14 bases in the middle. Looked up from germline, CDR1 is MNHGY and CDR2 is SAAAGT. This CDR3 region has 14 residues. The CDR3 nucleotides read TGTGCCAGCAGTTCCCGTCCCGGGAATAATGAGCAGTTCTTC. Amino acid sequence: CASSSRPGNNEQFF.

This clonotype was seen a handful of times. CDR3 amino acids: CASSPSSPSGTDTQYF. In nucleotides, the CDR3 is TGTGCCAGCAGCCCCAGTTCGCCTAGCGGTACAGATACGCAGTATTTT. The V gene is TRBV7-2, the J gene TRBJ2-3; 7 bases fit TRBD2. V lost 5 bases, J lost 3 bases, and 11 bases stayed unmatched. Germline V gene sequence: CDR1 SGHTA, CDR2 FQGNSA. The CDR3 spans 16 residues. The complete variable domain, with remaining parts taken from reference TRBV7-2 and TRBJ2-3, reads GAGVSQSPSNKVTEKGKDVELRCDPISGHTALYWYRQSLGQGLEFLIYFQGNSAPDKSGLPSDRFSAERTGGSVSTLTIQRTQQEDSAVYLCASSPSSPSGTDTQYFGPGTRLTVL.

This clonotype was seen repeatedly, ten times or more. The V and J genes are TRBV7-2 and TRBJ1-1; D is perhaps TRBD1 (5 bases). Germline values: CDR1 SGHTA, CDR2 FQGNSA. Deletions cut 1 base from V and 3 bases from J, with 18 bases between. This CDR3 is 17 amino acids long. CDR3 sequence: CASSLEGTGSWDTEAFF. CDR3 in DNA: TGTGCCAGCAGCTTAGAAGGGACGGGGAGTTGGGACACTGAAGCTTTCTTT.

The chain carries TRBV7-9 and TRBJ1-5; no clear D. The germline gives CDR1 SEHNR, CDR2 FQNEAQ (reference sequence). The V end lost 5 bases, the J end lost 0 bases, and 11 bases lay between the germline ends. This CDR3 region has 15 residues. In nucleotides, the CDR3 is TGTGCCAGCAGCCCCTTAGAATATAGCAATCAGCCCCAGCATTTT. Its protein is CASSPLEYSNQPQHF.

The genes are TRBV6-2 or TRBV6-3 and TRBJ1-5; 10 bases are shared with TRBD1. CDR3 length: 14 residues. The trim removed 5 bases at V and 6 bases at J, leaving 4 bases unmatched. Per the germline V gene, CDR1 is MNHEY and CDR2 is SVGEGT. The CDR3 loop reads CASSMDRGGQPQHF. The CDR3 region has the DNA TGTGCCAGCAGTATGGACAGGGGGGGTCAGCCCCAGCATTTT.

In this sample, this clonotype turned up many times. The gene calls are TRBV7-2 and TRBJ1-2; D remains ambiguous. The CDR3 runs 11 residues. The germline gives CDR1 SGHTA, CDR2 FQGNSA. The V gene lost 5 bases and the J gene lost 8 bases, with 9 bases spanning the gap. This CDR3 is CASSQGPGYTF. The CDR3 DNA sequence: TGTGCCAGCAGCCAAGGCCCGGGCTACACCTTC.